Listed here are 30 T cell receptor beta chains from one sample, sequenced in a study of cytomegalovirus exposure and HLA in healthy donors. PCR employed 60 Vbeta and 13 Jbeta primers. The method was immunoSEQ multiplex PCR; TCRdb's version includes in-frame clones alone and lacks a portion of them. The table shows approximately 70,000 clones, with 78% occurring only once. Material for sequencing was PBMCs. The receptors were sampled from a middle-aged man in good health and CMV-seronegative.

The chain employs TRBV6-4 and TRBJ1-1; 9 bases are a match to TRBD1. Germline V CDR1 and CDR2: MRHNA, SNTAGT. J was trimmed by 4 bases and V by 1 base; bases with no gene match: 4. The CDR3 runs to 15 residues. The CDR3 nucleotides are TGTGCCAGCAGTGACTTGGGACAGGGCGTCACTGAAGCTTTCTTT. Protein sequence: CASSDLGQGVTEAFF.

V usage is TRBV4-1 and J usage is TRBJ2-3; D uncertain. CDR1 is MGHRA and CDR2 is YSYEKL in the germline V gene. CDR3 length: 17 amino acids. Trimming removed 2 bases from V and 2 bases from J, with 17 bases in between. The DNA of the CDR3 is TGCGCCAGCAGCCAACAACGGAGCTACCTTCTCACAGATACGCAGTATTTT. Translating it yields CASSQQRSYLLTDTQYF.

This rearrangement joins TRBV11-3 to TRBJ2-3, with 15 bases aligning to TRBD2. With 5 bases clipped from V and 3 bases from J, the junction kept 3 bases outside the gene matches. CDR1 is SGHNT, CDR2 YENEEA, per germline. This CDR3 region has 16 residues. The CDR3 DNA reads TGTGCCAGCAGCCCCGGGACTAGCGGGAGGACAGATACGCAGTATTTT. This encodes CASSPGTSGRTDTQYF.

The CDR3 DNA reads TGTGCCAGTAGTATCCATGACAGACAGGGGGCTAGGTACGAGCAGTACTTC. Amino acids: CASSIHDRQGARYEQYF. The chain uses TRBV19 and TRBJ2-7; TRBD1 matches at 10 bases. This CDR3 has 17 residues. J was trimmed by 4 bases and V by 3 bases; bases with no gene match: 12. The germline V gene encodes CDR1 LNHDA and CDR2 SQIVND (reference sequence).

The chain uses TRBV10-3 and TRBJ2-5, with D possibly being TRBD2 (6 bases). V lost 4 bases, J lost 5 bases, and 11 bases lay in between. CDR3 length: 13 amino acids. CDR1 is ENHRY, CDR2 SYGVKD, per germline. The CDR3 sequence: CAISVGRGETQYF. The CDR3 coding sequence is TGTGCCATCAGTGTCGGGAGAGGGGAGACCCAGTACTTC.

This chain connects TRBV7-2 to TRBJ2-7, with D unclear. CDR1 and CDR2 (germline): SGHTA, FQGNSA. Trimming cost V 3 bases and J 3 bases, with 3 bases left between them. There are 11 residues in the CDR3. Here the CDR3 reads CASSFSYEQYF. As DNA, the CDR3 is TGTGCCAGCAGCTTTAGCTACGAGCAGTACTTC.

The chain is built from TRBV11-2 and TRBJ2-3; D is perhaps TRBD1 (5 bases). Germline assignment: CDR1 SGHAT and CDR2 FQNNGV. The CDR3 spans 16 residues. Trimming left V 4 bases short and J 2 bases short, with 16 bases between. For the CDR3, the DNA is TGTGCCAGCAGCTCATTGGGCAGGGTGACCACAGATACGCAGTATTTT. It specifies CASSSLGRVTTDTQYF.

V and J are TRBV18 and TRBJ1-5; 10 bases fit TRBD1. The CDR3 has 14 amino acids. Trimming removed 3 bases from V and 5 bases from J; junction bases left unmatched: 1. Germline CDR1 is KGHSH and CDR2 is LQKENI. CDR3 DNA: TGTGCCAGCTCACCGGACAGGGGGTATCAGCCCCAGCATTTT. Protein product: CASSPDRGYQPQHF.

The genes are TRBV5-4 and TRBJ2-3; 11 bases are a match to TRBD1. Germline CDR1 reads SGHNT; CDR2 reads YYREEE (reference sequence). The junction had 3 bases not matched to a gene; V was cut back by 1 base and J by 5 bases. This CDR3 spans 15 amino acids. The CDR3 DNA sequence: TGTGCCAGCAGCTTGTGGACAGGGGGCGAAGATACGCAGTATTTT. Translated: CASSLWTGGEDTQYF.

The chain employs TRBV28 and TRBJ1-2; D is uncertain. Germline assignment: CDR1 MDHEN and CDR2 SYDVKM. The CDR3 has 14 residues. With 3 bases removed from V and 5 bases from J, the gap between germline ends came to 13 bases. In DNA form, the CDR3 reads TGTGCCAGCAGTTTGGCGACGGGAACTTATGGCTACACCTTC. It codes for CASSLATGTYGYTF.

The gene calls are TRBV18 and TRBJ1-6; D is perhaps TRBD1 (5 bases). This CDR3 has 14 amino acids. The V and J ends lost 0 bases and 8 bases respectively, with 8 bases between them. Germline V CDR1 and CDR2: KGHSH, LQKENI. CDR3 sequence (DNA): TGTGCCAGCTCACCACCCACCAGGGATTCACCCCTCCACTTT. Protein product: CASSPPTRDSPLHF.

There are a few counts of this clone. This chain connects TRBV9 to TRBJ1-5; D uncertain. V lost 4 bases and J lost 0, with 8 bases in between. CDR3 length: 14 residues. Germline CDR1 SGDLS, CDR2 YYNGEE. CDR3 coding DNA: TGTGCCAGCAGCCCCCCGGGTAGCAATCAGCCCCAGCATTTT. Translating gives CASSPPGSNQPQHF.

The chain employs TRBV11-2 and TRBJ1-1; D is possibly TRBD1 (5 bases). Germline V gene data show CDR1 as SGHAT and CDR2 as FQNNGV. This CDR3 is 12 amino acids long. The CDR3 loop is CASGELHTEAFF. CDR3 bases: TGTGCATCGGGGGAACTCCACACTGAAGCTTTCTTT.

CDR3 sequence reads: CASSGLAGGQYF. The CDR3 DNA is TGTGCCAGCAGTGGACTAGCGGGAGGGCAGTATTTT. This chain joins TRBV28 and TRBJ2-3; 14 bases agree with TRBD2. The CDR3 covers 12 residues. The germline gives CDR1 MDHEN, CDR2 SYDVKM. V was pared by 5 bases and J by 11 bases, with 0 bases of the junction left unmatched.

CDR3 sequence reads: CASSLHRDSLNYGYTF. CDR3 coding DNA: TGTGCCAGCAGCTTGCACCGGGACAGCCTTAACTATGGCTACACCTTC. This chain connects TRBV7-9 to TRBJ1-2, with TRBD1 matching 7 bases. The CDR3 loop spans 16 amino acids. Trimming at V came to 3 bases and at J to 1 base, leaving 8 bases not matched to a gene. CDR1 is SEHNR, CDR2 FQNEAQ, per germline (reference sequence).

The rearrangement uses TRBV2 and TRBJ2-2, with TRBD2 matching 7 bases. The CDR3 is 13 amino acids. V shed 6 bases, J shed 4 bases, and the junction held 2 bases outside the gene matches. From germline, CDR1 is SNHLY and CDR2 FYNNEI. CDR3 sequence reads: CASSLAVTGELFF. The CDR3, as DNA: TGTGCCAGCAGCCTAGCGGTCACCGGGGAGCTGTTTTTT.

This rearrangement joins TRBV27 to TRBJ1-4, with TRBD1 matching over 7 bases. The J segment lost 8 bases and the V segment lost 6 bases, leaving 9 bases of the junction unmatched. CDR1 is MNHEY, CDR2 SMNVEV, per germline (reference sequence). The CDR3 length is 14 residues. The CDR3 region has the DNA TGTGCCAGCAGAAAAGACAGGGCCGAAGAAAAACTGTTTTTT. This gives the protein CASRKDRAEEKLFF.

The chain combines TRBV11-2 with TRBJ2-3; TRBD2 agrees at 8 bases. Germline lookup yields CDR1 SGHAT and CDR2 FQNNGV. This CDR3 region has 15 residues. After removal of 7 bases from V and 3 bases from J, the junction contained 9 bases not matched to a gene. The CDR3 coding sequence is TGTGCCAGCACCTACACAGCGGGAGCTACAGATACGCAGTATTTT. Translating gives CASTYTAGATDTQYF.

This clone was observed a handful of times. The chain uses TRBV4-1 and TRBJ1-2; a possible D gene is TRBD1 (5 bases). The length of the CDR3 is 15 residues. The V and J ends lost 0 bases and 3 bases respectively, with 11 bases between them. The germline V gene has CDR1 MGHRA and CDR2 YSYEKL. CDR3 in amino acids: CASSQDWGVDYGYTF. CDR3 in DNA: TGCGCCAGCAGCCAAGATTGGGGGGTTGACTATGGCTACACCTTC.

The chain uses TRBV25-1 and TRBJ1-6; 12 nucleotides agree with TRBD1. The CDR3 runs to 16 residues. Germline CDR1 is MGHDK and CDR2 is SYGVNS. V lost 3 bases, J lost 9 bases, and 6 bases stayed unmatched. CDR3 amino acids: CASSDSGTGGRSPLHF. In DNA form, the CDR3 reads TGTGCCAGCAGTGATTCCGGGACAGGGGGCCGTTCACCCCTCCACTTT.

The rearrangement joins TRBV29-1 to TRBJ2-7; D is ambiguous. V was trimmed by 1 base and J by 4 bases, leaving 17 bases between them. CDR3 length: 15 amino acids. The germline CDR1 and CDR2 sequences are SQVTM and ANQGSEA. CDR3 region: CSVEVVTAPRYEQYF. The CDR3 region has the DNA TGCAGCGTTGAAGTCGTAACAGCTCCCCGTTACGAGCAGTACTTC.

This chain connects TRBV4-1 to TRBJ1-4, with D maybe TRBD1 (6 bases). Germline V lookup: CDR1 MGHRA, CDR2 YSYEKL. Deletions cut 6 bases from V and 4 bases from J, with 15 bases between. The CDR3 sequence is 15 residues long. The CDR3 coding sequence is TGCGCCAGCAGTAAAACAGGGTTCAGTAATGAAAAACTGTTTTTT. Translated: CASSKTGFSNEKLFF.

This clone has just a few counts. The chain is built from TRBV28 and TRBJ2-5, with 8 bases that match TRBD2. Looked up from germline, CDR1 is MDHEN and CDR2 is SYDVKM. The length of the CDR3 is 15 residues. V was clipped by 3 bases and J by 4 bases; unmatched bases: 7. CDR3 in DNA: TGTGCCAGCAGTTTTCTATTAGCGGGATCAGAGACCCAGTACTTC. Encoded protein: CASSFLLAGSETQYF.

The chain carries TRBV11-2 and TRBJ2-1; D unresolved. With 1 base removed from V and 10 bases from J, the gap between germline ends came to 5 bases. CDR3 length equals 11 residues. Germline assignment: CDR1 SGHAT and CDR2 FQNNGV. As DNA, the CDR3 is TGTGCCAGCAGCTTAGTAGAAGAGCAGTTCTTC. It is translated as CASSLVEEQFF.

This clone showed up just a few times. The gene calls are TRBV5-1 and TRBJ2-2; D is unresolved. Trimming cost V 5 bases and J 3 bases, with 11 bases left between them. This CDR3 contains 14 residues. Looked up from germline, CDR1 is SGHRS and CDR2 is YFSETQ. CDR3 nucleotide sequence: TGCGCCAGCAGGTTCCGCGGTGACACCGGGGAGCTGTTTTTT. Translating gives CASRFRGDTGELFF.

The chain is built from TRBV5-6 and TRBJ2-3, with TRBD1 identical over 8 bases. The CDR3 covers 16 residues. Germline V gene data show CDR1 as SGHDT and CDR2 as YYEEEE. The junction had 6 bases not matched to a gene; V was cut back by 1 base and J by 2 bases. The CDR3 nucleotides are TGTGCCAGCAGCTTGAGGGCAGGGGGCTTCACAGATACGCAGTATTTT. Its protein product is CASSLRAGGFTDTQYF.

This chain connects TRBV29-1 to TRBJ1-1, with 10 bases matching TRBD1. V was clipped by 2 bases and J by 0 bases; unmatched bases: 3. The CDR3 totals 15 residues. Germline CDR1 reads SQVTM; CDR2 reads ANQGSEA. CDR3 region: CSVERTGGMNTEAFF. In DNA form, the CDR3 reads TGCAGCGTTGAACGGACAGGGGGGATGAACACTGAAGCTTTCTTT.

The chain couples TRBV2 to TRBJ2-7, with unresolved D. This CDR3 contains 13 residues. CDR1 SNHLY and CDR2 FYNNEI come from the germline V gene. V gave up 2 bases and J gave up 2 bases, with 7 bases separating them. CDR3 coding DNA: TGTGCCAGCAGTGAATTAGTGGCCTACGAGCAGTACTTC. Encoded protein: CASSELVAYEQYF.

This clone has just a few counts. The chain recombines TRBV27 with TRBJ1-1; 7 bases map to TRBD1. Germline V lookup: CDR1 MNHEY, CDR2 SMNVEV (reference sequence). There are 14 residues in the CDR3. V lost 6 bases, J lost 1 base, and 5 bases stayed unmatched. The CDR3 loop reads CASRRGQKNTEAFF. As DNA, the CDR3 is TGTGCCAGCAGGAGGGGACAGAAGAACACTGAAGCTTTCTTT.

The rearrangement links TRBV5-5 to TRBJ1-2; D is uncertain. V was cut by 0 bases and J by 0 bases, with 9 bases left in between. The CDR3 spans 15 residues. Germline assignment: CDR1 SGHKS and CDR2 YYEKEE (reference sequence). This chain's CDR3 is CASSLGWEANYGYTF. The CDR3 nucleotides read TGTGCCAGCAGCTTGGGCTGGGAGGCTAACTATGGCTACACCTTC.